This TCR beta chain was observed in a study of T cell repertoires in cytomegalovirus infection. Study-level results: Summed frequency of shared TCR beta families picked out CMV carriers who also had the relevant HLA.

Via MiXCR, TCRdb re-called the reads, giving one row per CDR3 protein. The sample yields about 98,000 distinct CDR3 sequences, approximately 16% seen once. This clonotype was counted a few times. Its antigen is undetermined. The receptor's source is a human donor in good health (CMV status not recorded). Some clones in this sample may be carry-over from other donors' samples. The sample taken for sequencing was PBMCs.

The CDR3 sequence: CASSLSSGGYEQYF. CDR3 coding DNA: TGTGCCAGCAGTTTGTCTAGCGGGGGTTACGAGCAGTACTTC. The chain is built from TRBV12-3 or TRBV12-4 and TRBJ2-7; TRBD2 matches at 10 bases. V shed 3 bases, J shed 4 bases, and the junction held 3 bases outside the gene matches. The CDR3 length is 14 residues.